The present T cell receptor (beta chain) was sequenced within a study of control samples from healthy donors and cancer patients. Some clones are missing from TCRdb's copy, which holds only in-frame ones; the method was immunoSEQ multiplex PCR. Of about 170,000 clones listed, about nine tenths are singletons. Germline CDR1 MNHEY, CDR2 SVGAGI. The CDR3 is made up of 15 amino acids. The V and J ends lost 7 bases and 4 bases, in that order; junction bases with no gene match: 7. This sequence originates from a woman aged 25 to 39 in good health. J is TRBJ2-7 and V is TRBV6-5; TRBD2 agrees at 13 bases. The sequenced sample consisted of blood. CDR3: CASTLLAGGPYEQYF. For the CDR3, the DNA is TGTGCCAGCACCCTACTAGCGGGGGGGCCTTACGAGCAGTACTTC.